These 28 T cell receptor beta chains were all obtained from the same sample, sequenced in a study of breast tumors, draining lymph nodes, adjacent tissues. TCRdb reanalysed the multiplex PCR reads using MiXCR and keeps one entry per CDR3 protein. The table has about 230,000 distinct CDR3 sequences, less than 40% seen once. Breast cancer patients provided tissue from their axillary draining lymph nodes. What was sequenced was axillary lymph node tissue. The receptors stem from a female donor with breast cancer. Some clones in this sample may be carry-over from other donors' samples.

Many counts were recorded for this clonotype. The chain has TRBV30 and TRBJ1-6; D is uncertain. Trimming removed 4 bases at V and 2 bases at J, with 6 bases between. Germline CDR1 is GTSNPN and CDR2 is SVGIG (reference sequence). There are 13 residues in the CDR3. CDR3 loop: CAWNVAYNSPLHF. The CDR3 bases are TGTGCCTGGAACGTAGCCTATAATTCACCCCTCCACTTT.

The J gene is TRBJ1-5, the V gene TRBV18; D not certain. Germline-derived CDR1 and CDR2 are KGHSH and LQKENI. The CDR3 consists of 13 residues. The V gene lost 2 bases and the J gene lost 6 bases, with 8 bases spanning the gap. This chain's CDR3 is CASSPSEGQPQHF. Written as DNA, the CDR3 is TGTGCCAGCTCACCATCGGAGGGTCAGCCCCAGCATTTT. Variable domain in full (rest from reference TRBV18 and TRBJ1-5): NAGVMQNPRHLVRRRGQEARLRCSPMKGHSHVYWYRQLPEEGLKFMVYLQKENIIDESGMPKERFSAEFPKEGPSILRIQQVVRGDSAAYFCASSPSEGQPQHFGDGTRLSIL.

Ten or more counts support this clonotype. The genes are TRBV25-1 and TRBJ1-3; D not resolved. Trimming pared 5 bases from V and 0 bases from J, leaving 11 bases between. The CDR3 runs to 15 residues. Germline V gene data show CDR1 as MGHDK and CDR2 as SYGVNS. The CDR3 nucleotides read TGTGCCAGCAGTCCCCGGGGTTTCTCTGGAAACACCATATATTTT. Translated, it gives CASSPRGFSGNTIYF.

This clonotype was seen at least ten times. The rearrangement uses TRBV3-2 and TRBJ2-7; TRBD2, the D gene given by the table, was not confirmed from the DNA. TRBV3-2 is marked as a pseudogene. The CDR3 contains 16 residues. The CDR3 DNA is TGTGCCAGCAGCCAAGATAGTAGCGGGAGGGCAGGTGAGCAGTACTTC. Amino acids: CASSQDSSGRAGEQYF.

The chain is built from TRBV15 and TRBJ1-4; 8 nucleotides match TRBD1. The germline V gene encodes CDR1 LNHNV and CDR2 YYDKDF (reference sequence). The trim removed 1 base at V and 6 bases at J, leaving 4 bases unmatched. The length of the CDR3 is 15 residues. CDR3 bases: TGTGCCACCAGCAGAGCAACGACAGGGGATGAAAAACTGTTTTTT. Amino acid sequence: CATSRATTGDEKLFF.

This clonotype showed up many times. The CDR3 region is CAWRAGPRGGYTF. In DNA, the CDR3 is TGTGCCTGGAGAGCGGGCCCTCGGGGTGGCTACACCTTC. The chain is built from TRBV30 and TRBJ1-2; D unclear. V was pared by 3 bases and J by 7 bases, with 15 bases between. Looked up from germline, CDR1 is GTSNPN and CDR2 is SVGIG (reference sequence). The CDR3 is 13 amino acids.

There are many counts of this clonotype. A single base separates this from a much larger clone, so it may be a read error. The chain recombines TRBV7-3 with TRBJ2-5; the D gene is possibly TRBD1 (5 bases). The CDR3 is 15 amino acids. Per the germline V gene, CDR1 is SGHTA and CDR2 is FQGTGA. CDR3 bases: TGTGCCAGCAGCCGACTTGGTGCAGGGCAAGAGACCCAGCACTTC. Protein product: CASSRLGAGQETQHF.

Comment on this clonotype: A read error is possible here, since a much larger clone lies one base away. The chain employs TRBV5-4 and TRBJ2-7; 16 bases are a match to TRBD2. CDR1 and CDR2 (germline): SGHNT, YYREEE (reference sequence). V dropped 3 bases and J dropped 6; count of bases not matched to a gene: 12. The CDR3 consists of 18 residues. The CDR3 DNA reads TGTGCCAGCAGCTCGAGGGGGGGACTAGCGGGAGGGCCGCGCGAGCAGTACTTC. Protein sequence: CASSSRGGLAGGPREQYF. Using reference TRBV5-4 and TRBJ2-7 for the parts outside the CDR3, the full variable domain is ETGVTQSPTHLIKTRGQQVTLRCSSQSGHNTVSWYQQALGQGPQFIFQYYREEENGRGNFPPRFSGLQFPNYSSELNVNALELDDSALYLCASSSRGGLAGGPREQYFGPGTRLTVT.

V and J are TRBV15 and TRBJ2-1; weak D call: TRBD2 (7 bases). Germline-derived CDR1 and CDR2 are LNHNV and YYDKDF (reference sequence). Trimming removed 3 bases from V and 5 bases from J, with 20 bases in between. CDR3 length: 17 amino acids. For the CDR3, the DNA is TGTGCCACCAGCAGGGCTTGGGGGGGGCTCACCCACAATGAGCAGTTCTTC. The encoded protein is CATSRAWGGLTHNEQFF.

This clonotype was seen at least ten times. V gene TRBV7-2 combines with J gene TRBJ2-7; D gene unclear. V was clipped by 1 base and J by 3 bases, with 7 bases between them. The germline V gene has CDR1 SGHTA and CDR2 FQGNSA. This CDR3 contains 13 residues. CDR3 in amino acids: CASSLGGIYEQYF. The CDR3 DNA is TGTGCCAGCAGCTTAGGAGGCATCTACGAGCAGTACTTC.

There are many counts of this clonotype. The chain is built from TRBV24-1 and TRBJ2-5; 8 nucleotides agree with TRBD2. There are 17 residues in the CDR3. From germline, CDR1 is KGHDR and CDR2 SFDVKD. V trimming: 4 bases; J trimming: 7 bases; junction bases outside the gene matches: 16. The CDR3 sequence: CATSDSRVAGRLGTQYF. The CDR3 coding sequence is TGTGCCACCAGTGACTCCCGGGTAGCGGGGCGATTGGGGACCCAGTACTTC.

With regard to this clonotype: Since a much larger clone is just one base distant, this may be a read error. Here the CDR3 reads CASSHSADGGYGYTF. In DNA form, the CDR3 reads TGTGCCAGCAGTCACTCGGCTGACGGAGGCTATGGCTACACCTTC. V and J are TRBV6-4 and TRBJ1-2, with no clear D. CDR1 and CDR2 from the germline V gene are MRHNA and SNTAGT. The CDR3 sequence is 15 residues long.

This clonotype has at least ten counts. The rearrangement links TRBV12-3 or TRBV12-4 to TRBJ2-5; 10 bases are shared with TRBD1. V lost 5 bases, J lost 4 bases, and 4 bases stayed unmatched. There are 14 residues in the CDR3. The CDR3 loop reads CASSRQGAPETQYF. DNA for the CDR3: TGTGCCAGCAGTAGACAGGGGGCGCCAGAGACCCAGTACTTC.

A few counts support this clonotype. Germline and junction disagree at one end, which may indicate a read error. The chain carries TRBV20-1 and TRBJ1-5, with TRBD1 identical over 7 bases. The CDR3 is 12 residues long. Looked up from germline, CDR1 is DFQATT and CDR2 is SNEGSKA (reference sequence). DNA for the CDR3: TGCAGTGCTTGGGACAGCAATCAGCCCCAGCGTTTT. It specifies CSAWDSNQPQRF.

This clonotype showed up many times. The rearrangement joins TRBV13 to TRBJ2-2; TRBD2 matches at 10 bases. The CDR3 has 16 residues. Germline V CDR1 and CDR2: PRHDT, FYEKMQ (reference sequence). Losses at the gene ends were 3 bases for V and 3 bases for J; bases not matched to a gene: 4. Written as DNA, the CDR3 is TGTGCCAGCAGCTTCAGGACTAGCGGTTACACCGGGGAGCTGTTTTTT. Translated, it gives CASSFRTSGYTGELFF.

This clonotype was detected many times. This chain links TRBV19 with TRBJ2-2; no clear D gene. This CDR3 comprises 15 residues. With 1 base removed from V and 3 bases from J, the gap between germline ends came to 9 bases. Germline V gives CDR1 LNHDA, CDR2 SQIVND (reference sequence). CDR3 sequence (DNA): TGTGCCAGTAGTATAGGAGTCCCGGACACCGGGGAGCTGTTTTTT. Translated: CASSIGVPDTGELFF.

Ten or more counts support this clonotype. The chain links TRBV7-6 to TRBJ2-5; 8 bases fit TRBD2. The junction had 5 bases not matched to a gene; V was cut back by 8 bases and J by 3 bases. CDR3 length: 13 residues. Germline CDR1 SGHVS, CDR2 FNYEAQ. Here the CDR3 DNA reads TGTGCCAGCGGGCCGGGACTAGAAGAGACCCAGTACTTC. It yields the protein CASGPGLEETQYF.

The chain has TRBV7-8 and TRBJ1-1, with D unclear. The CDR3 has 13 amino acids. Trimming left V 7 bases short and J 0 bases short, with 9 bases between. Germline V gene sequence: CDR1 SGHVS, CDR2 FQNEAQ. The CDR3 DNA is TGTGCCAGCAAGCGCGGGGTGAACACTGAAGCTTTCTTT. Translation gives CASKRGVNTEAFF.

This clonotype was counted ten times or more. V is TRBV7-2 and J is TRBJ2-3; TRBD2 agrees at 11 bases. The CDR3 length is 16 residues. V lost 4 bases and J lost 3; bases outside the gene matches: 6. Germline CDR1 reads SGHTA; CDR2 reads FQGNSA. The CDR3 spells CASSYRGLAETDTQYF. Here the CDR3 DNA reads TGTGCCAGCAGCTACCGGGGACTAGCGGAAACAGATACGCAGTATTTT.

The chain has TRBV13 and TRBJ2-3, with 10 positions matching TRBD2. The CDR3 runs to 17 residues. The germline V gene has CDR1 PRHDT and CDR2 FYEKMQ (reference sequence). The J segment lost 11 bases and the V segment lost 4 bases, leaving 18 bases of the junction unmatched. The CDR3 DNA reads as TGTGCCAGCAGCTCCCAGAGGACTAGCGGAAAACACAATGAGCAGTATTTT. The encoded protein is CASSSQRTSGKHNEQYF.

This clonotype was detected many times. The rearrangement joins TRBV29-1 to TRBJ2-7; TRBD1 might be the D (6 bases). CDR1 and CDR2 from the germline V gene are SQVTM and ANQGSEA. The CDR3 contains 14 residues. V lost 6 bases, J lost 3 bases, and 18 bases lay in between. CDR3 DNA: TGCAGCGTGACAGGTCCCAGAAAAAACTACGAGCAGTACTTC. Translation: CSVTGPRKNYEQYF.

This clonotype came up many times. The V gene is TRBV13, the J gene TRBJ2-7; D gene unclear. Looked up from germline, CDR1 is PRHDT and CDR2 is FYEKMQ (reference sequence). V lost 3 bases and J lost 0, with 9 bases in between. This CDR3 is built from 14 residues. CDR3 sequence (DNA): TGTGCCAGCAGCTTTGGCACCGACTCCTACGAGCAGTACTTC. Translated: CASSFGTDSYEQYF.

V usage is TRBV5-5 and J usage is TRBJ2-7; D may match TRBD1 or TRBD2 (5 bases each). The CDR3 sequence is 16 residues long. V shed 5 bases and J shed 1 base, with 19 bases lying between them. Germline V gene data show CDR1 as SGHKS and CDR2 as YYEKEE (reference sequence). The CDR3, as DNA: TGTGCCAGCAGTTTAGTCCTGCAGGGAGCGTCCTACGAGCAGTACTTC. Its translation: CASSLVLQGASYEQYF.

This clonotype was counted at least ten times. The chain has TRBV20-1 and TRBJ2-1, with TRBD2 matching over 15 bases. With 4 bases clipped from V and 7 bases from J, the junction kept 26 bases outside the gene matches. The germline gives CDR1 DFQATT, CDR2 SNEGSKA (reference sequence). The CDR3 is 22 amino acids. CDR3 sequence: CSAKGRRVLGVAGTSGRNEQFF. CDR3 DNA sequence: TGCAGTGCTAAGGGCCGGAGAGTGCTAGGGGTGGCTGGGACTAGCGGGAGGAATGAGCAGTTCTTC.

In its sample, this clonotype was seen many times. The rearrangement uses TRBV19 and TRBJ2-1, with TRBD2 matching over 10 bases. This CDR3 is built from 17 residues. CDR1 and CDR2 (germline): LNHDA, SQIVND (reference sequence). The V and J ends lost 5 bases and 2 bases, in that order; junction bases with no gene match: 9. The CDR3, as DNA: TGTGCCAGTAGTCCTGCGGGACTAGCGAGGGCCTACAATGAGCAGTTCTTC. Amino acid sequence: CASSPAGLARAYNEQFF.

This clonotype was found many times. V is TRBV5-8 and J is TRBJ2-1; 8 bases match TRBD2. After removal of 4 bases from V and 3 bases from J, the junction contained 6 bases not matched to a gene. The CDR3 extends over 15 amino acids. CDR1 and CDR2 from the germline V gene are SGHTS and YDEGEE. As DNA, the CDR3 is TGTGCCAGCAGCCGGATGGGACTAGTCTACAATGAGCAGTTCTTC. It encodes CASSRMGLVYNEQFF. The variable domain in full, completed from reference TRBV5-8 and TRBJ2-1, reads EAGVTQSPTHLIKTRGQQATLRCSPISGHTSVYWYQQALGLGLQFLLWYDEGEERNRGNFPPRFSGRQFPNYSSELNVNALELEDSALYLCASSRMGLVYNEQFFGPGTRLTVL.

The rearrangement uses TRBV15 and TRBJ1-5; D gene unclear. Germline CDR1 reads LNHNV; CDR2 reads YYDKDF (reference sequence). The V and J ends lost 0 bases and 2 bases respectively, with 17 bases between them. The CDR3 sequence is 18 residues long. Here the CDR3 DNA reads TGTGCCACCAGCAGAGATCTAGGCCTTACAAATGGCAATCAGCCCCAGCATTTT. This gives the protein CATSRDLGLTNGNQPQHF.

This clonotype was seen at least ten times. CDR3 in amino acids: CASSLDGPGYNEQFF. CDR3 coding DNA: TGTGCCAGCAGCTTAGATGGTCCTGGATACAATGAGCAGTTCTTC. This chain joins TRBV7-9 and TRBJ2-1; D ambiguous. The length of the CDR3 is 15 residues. Germline V gene data show CDR1 as SEHNR and CDR2 as FQNEAQ (reference sequence). V gave up 1 base and J gave up 4 bases, with 11 bases separating them.